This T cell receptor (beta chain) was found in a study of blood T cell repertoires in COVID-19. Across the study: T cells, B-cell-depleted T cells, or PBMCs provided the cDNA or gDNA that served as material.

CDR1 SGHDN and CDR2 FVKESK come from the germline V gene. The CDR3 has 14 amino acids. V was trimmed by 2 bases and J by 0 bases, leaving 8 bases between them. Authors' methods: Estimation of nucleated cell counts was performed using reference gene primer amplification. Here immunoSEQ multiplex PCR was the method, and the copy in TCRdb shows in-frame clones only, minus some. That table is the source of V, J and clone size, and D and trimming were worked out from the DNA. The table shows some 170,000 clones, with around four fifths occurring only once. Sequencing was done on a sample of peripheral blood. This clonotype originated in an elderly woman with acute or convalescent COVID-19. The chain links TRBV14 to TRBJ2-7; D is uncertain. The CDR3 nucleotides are TGTGCCAGCAGCCAATACGGTAGCTCCTACGAGCAGTACTTC. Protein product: CASSQYGSSYEQYF.